This entry features one T cell receptor (beta chain) sequence. Its antigen is not identified. The V gene lost 5 bases and the J gene lost 3 bases, with 14 bases spanning the gap. Germline lookup yields CDR1 KGHSH and CDR2 LQKENI. The CDR3 consists of 15 residues. The data are from a study of chemoradiotherapy in HPV16-positive cancers. Produced via immunoSEQ multiplex PCR; TCRdb's table is partial and in-frame only. Of roughly 16,000 clones in the sample, about four fifths were seen once. Notes on the study in general: Candidate HPV-specific clones and E7-related TCR motifs grew in tumor during treatment. HPV-responsive T-cell expansion during chemoradiotherapy was linked to improved recurrence-free survival in HPV16-positive patients.

This TCR derives from a human donor with HPV-associated anogenital cancer. J is TRBJ1-5 and V is TRBV18; D gene unclear. This specimen was collected from a patient who underwent chemoradiotherapy. In nucleotides, the CDR3 is TGTGCCAGCTCATCCGGACGGCTACCCAATCAGCCCCAGCATTTT. This translates into CASSSGRLPNQPQHF.